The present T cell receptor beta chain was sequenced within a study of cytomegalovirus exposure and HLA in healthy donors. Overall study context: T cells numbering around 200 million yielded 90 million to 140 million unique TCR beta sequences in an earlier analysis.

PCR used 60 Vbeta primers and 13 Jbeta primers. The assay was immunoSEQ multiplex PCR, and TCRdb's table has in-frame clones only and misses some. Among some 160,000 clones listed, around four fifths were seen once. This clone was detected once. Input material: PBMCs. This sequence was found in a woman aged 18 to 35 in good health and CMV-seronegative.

The DNA for the CDR3 is TGTGCCAGCAGAGTACAGGGGCAAGAGACCCAGTACTTC. Its translation: CASRVQGQETQYF. The chain joins TRBV5-4 to TRBJ2-5, with 7 bases that match TRBD1. After removal of 5 bases from V and 2 bases from J, the junction contained 3 bases not matched to a gene. Germline V gene sequence: CDR1 SGHNT, CDR2 YYREEE (reference sequence). The CDR3 contains 13 residues. Variable domain in full (rest from reference TRBV5-4 and TRBJ2-5): ETGVTQSPTHLIKTRGQQVTLRCSSQSGHNTVSWYQQALGQGPQFIFQYYREEENGRGNFPPRFSGLQFPNYSSELNVNALELDDSALYLCASRVQGQETQYFGPGTRLLVL.